This T cell receptor (beta chain) was obtained from a study of technical replicates of blood from several donors. Sequencing was performed with immunoSEQ multiplex PCR; in TCRdb, only in-frame clones are kept and a portion is missing. This sample yields about 93,000 clones, of which roughly 96% are seen a single time; roughly 0.28% belongs to the top ten. The germline V gene encodes CDR1 LNHDA and CDR2 SQIVND (reference sequence). The ends lost 10 bases at V and 7 bases at J; junction bases unmatched: 7. The CDR3 is 13 amino acids. The sample was T cells isolated from PBMCs. The chain recombines TRBV19 with TRBJ2-1, with 10 bases fitting TRBD2. The clonotype originates from a human donor in good health. For the CDR3, the DNA is TGTGCCACCACTAGCGGGATCGGGAATGAGCAGTTCTTC. Translating it yields CATTSGIGNEQFF.